Listed below are T cell receptor beta chains from one sample, sequenced in a study of beta chain features in type 1 diabetes. Generated by immunoSEQ multiplex PCR, the TCRdb table keeps only in-frame clones and is missing some. The data contain under 300,000 clones, about 15% of them singletons. Sequencing input: naive CD4+ T cells from blood. Source of these receptors: a man younger than 45 with type 1 diabetes. Both conserved end residues are part of each CDR3. Expanded clones get a size class; other rows say once, few or many, or leave the size out.

TRBV5-4	TRBJ2-2	14	few	CASSYDTGAGELFF
TRBV30	TRBJ2-7	18	few	CAWGGQGAIPSGNYEQYF
TRBV7-2	TRBJ2-7	15	-	CASSSAGTGTYEQYF
TRBV5-1	TRBJ2-1	16	few	CASSLGGGSSYNEQFF
TRBV2	TRBJ1-2	12	-	CASSEARGAATF
TRBV25-1	TRBJ2-3	13	few	CASSPGGADTQYF
TRBV5-1	TRBJ2-7	15	-	CASSPGRMIPIEQYF
TRBV19	TRBJ2-5	14	-	CASREQGNQETQYF
TRBV6-5	TRBJ1-2	12	-	CASSSLTGGYTF
TRBV30	TRBJ1-2	12	-	CAWTTGNYGYTF
TRBV5-1	TRBJ2-2	14	-	CASSFQESGGELFF
TRBV19	TRBJ2-3	16	-	CASSTIDSGSTDTQYF
TRBV29-1	TRBJ2-7	14	-	CSVERQGGTYEQYF
TRBV11-2	TRBJ2-7	15	-	CASSLGRHLSYEQYF
TRBV6-6	TRBJ2-3	15	-	CASSDRELGTDTQYF
TRBV18	TRBJ2-4	18	-	CASSPLRGPSRGKNIQYF
TRBV5-1	TRBJ2-3	15	-	CASSLPGQSTDTQYF
TRBV25-1	TRBJ2-5	15	few	CASSEFGTGGETQYF
TRBV7-9	TRBJ2-4	18	once	CASSLLAGGPLAKNIQYF
TRBV4-1	TRBJ2-3	13	-	CASGGGRTDTQYF
TRBV7-9	TRBJ1-2	12	-	CASSILPRGYTF
TRBV5-1	TRBJ2-1	12	-	CASSLELNEQFF